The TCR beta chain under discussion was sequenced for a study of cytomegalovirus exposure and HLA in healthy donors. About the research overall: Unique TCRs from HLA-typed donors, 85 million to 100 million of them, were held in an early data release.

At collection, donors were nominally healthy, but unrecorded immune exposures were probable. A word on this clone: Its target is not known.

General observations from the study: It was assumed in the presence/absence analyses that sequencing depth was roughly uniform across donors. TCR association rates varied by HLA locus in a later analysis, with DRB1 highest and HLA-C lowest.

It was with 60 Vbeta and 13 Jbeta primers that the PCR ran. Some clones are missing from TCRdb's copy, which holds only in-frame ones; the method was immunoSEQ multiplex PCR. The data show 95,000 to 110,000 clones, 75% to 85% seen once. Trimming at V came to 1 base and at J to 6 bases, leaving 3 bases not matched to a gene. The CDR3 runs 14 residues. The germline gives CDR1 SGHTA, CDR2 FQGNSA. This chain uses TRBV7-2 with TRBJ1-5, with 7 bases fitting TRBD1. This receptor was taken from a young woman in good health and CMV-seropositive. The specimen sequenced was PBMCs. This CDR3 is CASSLEGASQPQHF. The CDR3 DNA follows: TGTGCCAGCAGCTTAGAGGGGGCTAGTCAGCCCCAGCATTTT.